This entry lists 9 T cell receptor beta chains sequenced from one sample in a study of radiotherapy plus CTLA-4 blockade in lung cancer. Produced via immunoSEQ multiplex PCR; TCRdb's table is partial and in-frame only. The repertoire includes some 70,000 clones, 79% of them detected once, and 10% sits in the top ten. The sample consisted of peripheral blood, taken from a patient treated with radiotherapy plus ipilimumab. The receptors were sampled from a human donor with non-small cell lung cancer who had a complete response to radiotherapy plus ipilimumab.

The V call is TRBV9, the J call TRBJ2-7, with 12 bases fitting TRBD2. V was pared by 0 bases and J by 2 bases, with 3 bases of the junction left unmatched. Germline loops: CDR1 SGDLS, CDR2 YYNGEE. The CDR3 runs 16 residues. The CDR3 DNA sequence: TGTGCCAGCAGCGTAGGTTGGACTAGCGGGACCTACGAGCAGTACTTC. Amino acid sequence: CASSVGWTSGTYEQYF.

This chain joins TRBV28 and TRBJ1-3; 10 bases fit TRBD1. V was clipped by 8 bases and J by 4 bases; unmatched bases: 5. There are 14 residues in the CDR3. The V gene's germline CDR1 is MDHEN and CDR2 SYDVKM. This CDR3 reads CASRQGAPGNTIYF. The CDR3 coding sequence is TGTGCCAGCCGACAGGGGGCGCCCGGAAACACCATATATTTT.

The count of this clone is one. The genes are TRBV5-6 and TRBJ1-1; D not certain. Trimming cost V 1 base and J 3 bases, with 4 bases left between them. This CDR3 region has 12 residues. CDR1 and CDR2 (germline): SGHDT, YYEEEE. The CDR3 reads CASSLRDTEAFF. The CDR3 nucleotides read TGTGCCAGCAGCTTGAGGGACACTGAAGCTTTCTTT.

V and J are TRBV12-5 and TRBJ2-1; D not certain. This CDR3 spans 13 amino acids. Germline V CDR1 and CDR2: LGHNT, FRNRAP. V lost 7 bases, J lost 3 bases, and 10 bases lay in between. The CDR3 bases are TGTGCTAGTGTGGGGATCATCTACAATGAGCAGTTCTTC. Translating gives CASVGIIYNEQFF.

V usage is TRBV21-1 and J usage is TRBJ2-7; the D call in the table, TRBD2, was not verified against the DNA. TRBV21-1 is a recognized pseudogene. CDR3 length: 14 amino acids. The CDR3 bases are TGTGCCAGCAGCAAGAAGAGGGTTGCCTACGAGCAGTACGTC. Amino acid sequence: CASSKKRVAYEQYV.

This sequence joins TRBV29-1 and TRBJ2-1, with 8 bases that match TRBD2. CDR1 and CDR2 from the germline V gene are SQVTM and ANQGSEA. The CDR3 spans 13 residues. Trimming took 4 bases from V and 7 from J; bases not matched to a gene: 6. The CDR3 nucleotides read TGCAGCGTTGGCGCGACTAGCGTGAATGAGCAGTTCTTC. Translation gives CSVGATSVNEQFF.

This sequence joins TRBV4-3 and TRBJ2-3; 7 nucleotides match TRBD2. V trimming: 3 bases; J trimming: 1 base; junction bases outside the gene matches: 13. This CDR3 has 18 residues. Per germline, CDR1 LGHNA and CDR2 YSLEER. The CDR3 here is CASSQGNSGPFRTDTQYF. In nucleotides, the CDR3 is TGCGCCAGCAGCCAGGGGAATAGCGGGCCTTTTCGCACAGATACGCAGTATTTT.

J is TRBJ2-5 and V is TRBV7-2; 7 nucleotides match TRBD1. The germline CDR1 and CDR2 sequences are SGHTA and FQGNSA. The J segment lost 5 bases and the V segment lost 1 base, leaving 4 bases of the junction unmatched. The CDR3 covers 14 residues. The CDR3 DNA is TGTGCCAGCAGCTTAGGGGGACAGTACGAGACCCAGTACTTC. It encodes CASSLGGQYETQYF. Looking up the rest from reference TRBV7-2 and TRBJ2-5 gives the full variable domain: GAGVSQSPSNKVTEKGKDVELRCDPISGHTALYWYRQSLGQGLEFLIYFQGNSAPDKSGLPSDRFSAERTGGSVSTLTIQRTQQEDSAVYLCASSLGGQYETQYFGPGTRLLVL.

The chain has TRBV19 and TRBJ2-4; D is possibly TRBD1 or TRBD2 (5 bases each). Germline CDR1 and CDR2: LNHDA and SQIVND (reference sequence). This CDR3 has 14 residues. Trimming removed 5 bases at V and 0 bases at J, with 8 bases between. Written as DNA, the CDR3 is TGTGCCAGTAGTTGGGGGTTAGCCAAAAACATTCAGTACTTC. Translation: CASSWGLAKNIQYF.